These 21 T cell receptor beta chains came from one sample sequenced in a study of PD-L1 blockade in urothelial cancer. Time point: pretreatment peripheral blood. The data were produced by immunoSEQ multiplex PCR, yet TCRdb's version contains in-frame clones alone and is incomplete. The sample consists of roughly 100,000 clones, 89% of them appearing once. The sample here was PBMCs, taken around atezolizumab (anti-PD-L1) treatment. These receptors were taken from a woman of 80 years or more with urothelial cancer.

V usage is TRBV30 and J usage is TRBJ1-1, with D possibly TRBD1 on 5 matching bases. From germline, CDR1 is GTSNPN and CDR2 SVGIG (reference sequence). CDR3 length: 12 residues. Trimming stripped 2 bases from V and 11 bases from J, with 15 bases between. The CDR3 DNA sequence: TGTGCCTGGAGTATCCCAAAGGGGCCGGCTTTCTTT. Amino acids: CAWSIPKGPAFF.

In this sample, this clone turned up a few times. V usage is TRBV7-2 and J usage is TRBJ2-7; 10 bases agree with TRBD2. The CDR3 is made up of 15 amino acids. Germline CDR1 and CDR2: SGHTA and FQGNSA. J gave up 3 bases and V 4 bases, and 6 bases lay outside the gene matches. The CDR3 reads CASSSIAGGYYEQYF. The CDR3 nucleotides are TGTGCCAGCAGCTCGATAGCGGGAGGATACTACGAGCAGTACTTC.

Here the CDR3 reads CASSPGQGPYEQYF. The CDR3 coding sequence is TGTGCCAGCAGCCCAGGCCAGGGGCCCTACGAGCAGTACTTC. The genes are TRBV7-9 and TRBJ2-7, with D perhaps TRBD1 (6 bases). Germline V gene lookup returns CDR1 SEHNR and CDR2 FQNEAQ (reference sequence). V was shortened by 5 bases and J by 2 bases, with 13 bases between the two germline ends. This CDR3 comprises 14 residues.

This clone was observed once. V is TRBV7-3 and J is TRBJ2-7, with 11 bases that match TRBD2. This CDR3 spans 14 amino acids. Germline CDR1 reads SGHTA; CDR2 reads FQGTGA. The ends lost 4 bases at V and 5 bases at J; junction bases unmatched: 4. The DNA of the CDR3 is TGTGCCAGCAGCTCTTCTAGCGGGAGGAACGAGCAGTACTTC. This codes for CASSSSSGRNEQYF.

The V and J genes are TRBV7-3 and TRBJ2-3, with TRBD1 as a possible D gene (5 bases). Germline loops: CDR1 SGHTA, CDR2 FQGTGA. Trimming cost V 5 bases and J 2 bases, with 11 bases left between them. The length of the CDR3 is 14 residues. The CDR3 DNA reads TGTGCCAGCAGCCCCAAGGGGAACACAGATACGCAGTATTTT. This codes for CASSPKGNTDTQYF.

This rearrangement joins TRBV7-2 to TRBJ2-1; D possibly corresponds to TRBD2 (5 bases). Trimming cost V 2 bases and J 1 base, with 9 bases left between them. Germline CDR1 reads SGHTA; CDR2 reads FQGNSA. This CDR3 spans 15 amino acids. The chain's CDR3 is CASSLSRGSYNEQFF. The CDR3, as DNA: TGTGCCAGCAGCTTATCACGGGGTTCCTACAATGAGCAGTTCTTC.

The V and J genes are TRBV6-5 and TRBJ1-2; weak D call: TRBD1 (6 bases). The CDR3 totals 13 residues. Germline V gene sequence: CDR1 MNHEY, CDR2 SVGAGI. The germline V and J ends were trimmed by 0 bases and 7 bases, with 9 bases remaining between them. The DNA of the CDR3 is TGTGCCAGCAGTTACTCGGCAGGGGCTGGCTACACCTTC. Translating it yields CASSYSAGAGYTF.

The chain joins TRBV19 to TRBJ2-7; TRBD2 matches at 7 bases. There are 15 residues in the CDR3. V was clipped by 6 bases and J by 7 bases; unmatched bases: 15. CDR1 and CDR2 from the germline V gene are LNHDA and SQIVND (reference sequence). The CDR3, as DNA: TGTGCCAGTAGCACAAGCGGGACGGGGTCGGGGGAGCAGTACTTC. Protein product: CASSTSGTGSGEQYF.

This chain links TRBV12-2 with TRBJ1-5; TRBD1, the table's D call, was not compared with the DNA. TRBV12-2 is recorded as a pseudogene. The CDR3 has 15 amino acids. The CDR3 sequence is CASRPGDSLSGPQHF. CDR3 nucleotide sequence: TGTGCAAGTCGACCCGGGGACAGCCTTTCAGGGCCCCAGCATTTT.

This clone has more than one count but fewer than ten. This rearrangement joins TRBV6-4 to TRBJ1-2; D not certain. Trimming removed 0 bases from V and 8 bases from J, with 10 bases in between. The CDR3 spans 13 residues. Per germline, CDR1 MRHNA and CDR2 SNTAGT. The DNA of the CDR3 is TGTGCCAGCAGTGACTCACTAAGTGGAGGCTACACCTTC. Its translation is CASSDSLSGGYTF.

The rearrangement links TRBV7-9 to TRBJ2-7; TRBD2 matches 11 bases. The V segment lost 6 bases and the J segment 3 bases; nucleotides outside the gene matches: 7. This CDR3 comprises 15 residues. The germline V gene has CDR1 SEHNR and CDR2 FQNEAQ (reference sequence). The DNA for the CDR3 is TGTGCCAGCAGGCGGGGACTAGCGGAGGGCTACGAGCAGTACTTC. Translating gives CASRRGLAEGYEQYF.

The rearrangement links TRBV7-8 to TRBJ2-7, with 11 nucleotides matching TRBD2. The CDR3 consists of 15 residues. V shed 5 bases and J 4 bases; nucleotides not matched to a gene: 7. CDR1 and CDR2 (germline): SGHVS, FQNEAQ. Here the CDR3 DNA reads TGTGCCAGCAGCCAGGGGACTAGCGGCGTATACGAGCAGTACTTC. It is translated as CASSQGTSGVYEQYF.

This chain connects TRBV18 to TRBJ2-1, with D hard to call. Looked up from germline, CDR1 is KGHSH and CDR2 is LQKENI. The CDR3 extends over 16 amino acids. Trimming left V 0 bases short and J 10 bases short, with 19 bases between. The CDR3 sequence: CASSPPTRKTTMEQFF. The CDR3 DNA sequence: TGTGCCAGCTCACCACCAACACGGAAAACTACAATGGAGCAGTTCTTC.

The rearrangement uses TRBV11-2 and TRBJ2-2; D gene ambiguous. V was shortened by 0 bases and J by 2 bases, with 7 bases between the two germline ends. Germline assignment: CDR1 SGHAT and CDR2 FQNNGV. CDR3 length: 15 amino acids. This CDR3 is CASSLENSNTGELFF. The CDR3 bases are TGTGCCAGCAGCTTAGAAAACAGTAACACCGGGGAGCTGTTTTTT.

The DNA of the CDR3 is TGTGCCAGCAGTCAGGGACTAGCGGGATCGGCGGATGAGCAGTTCTTC. It codes for CASSQGLAGSADEQFF. The V and J genes are TRBV7-9 and TRBJ2-1, with 13 nucleotides matching TRBD2. Germline V gene data show CDR1 as SEHNR and CDR2 as FQNEAQ (reference sequence). V trimming: 6 bases; J trimming: 8 bases; junction bases outside the gene matches: 10. The CDR3 spans 16 residues.

This clone was recorded only once. The rearrangement joins TRBV19 to TRBJ2-7; tentative D call: TRBD1 (5 bases). The CDR3 runs to 13 residues. Trimming cost V 5 bases and J 6 bases, with 14 bases left between them. CDR1 and CDR2 from the germline V gene are LNHDA and SQIVND (reference sequence). Here the CDR3 DNA reads TGTGCCAGTAGTTGGGCAGGGTTATCCGAGCAGTACTTC. This codes for CASSWAGLSEQYF.

The rearrangement uses TRBV4-1 and TRBJ1-1; the D gene is possibly TRBD1 (6 bases). Germline V gene sequence: CDR1 MGHRA, CDR2 YSYEKL. This CDR3 contains 14 residues. V was clipped by 1 base and J by 6 bases, with 12 bases between them. CDR3 in amino acids: CASSQGGTRAEAFF. The CDR3 nucleotides read TGCGCCAGCAGCCAAGGAGGGACAAGGGCTGAAGCTTTCTTT.

The CDR3 loop is CASSPSGSTGELFF. In DNA form, the CDR3 reads TGCGCCAGCAGCCCGAGCGGGAGCACCGGGGAGCTGTTTTTT. This chain connects TRBV5-1 to TRBJ2-2; 8 positions agree with TRBD2. Losses at the gene ends were 4 bases for V and 4 bases for J; bases not matched to a gene: 3. Germline V gives CDR1 SGHRS, CDR2 YFSETQ. CDR3 length: 14 amino acids.

The rearrangement joins TRBV5-6 to TRBJ2-2; a weak D match, TRBD1 (6 bases). CDR1 and CDR2 from the germline V gene are SGHDT and YYEEEE. The V gene lost 4 bases and the J gene lost 1 base, with 8 bases spanning the gap. This CDR3 has 14 amino acids. The CDR3 nucleotides are TGTGCCAGCAGCCCGGGACAGAACACCGGGGAGCTGTTTTTT. Protein sequence: CASSPGQNTGELFF.

The chain carries TRBV5-1 and TRBJ1-1; D perhaps matches TRBD1 (6 bases). The CDR3 contains 14 residues. The ends were cut back, 7 bases at V and 0 bases at J, with 13 bases in the middle. The V gene's germline CDR1 is SGHRS and CDR2 YFSETQ. CDR3 sequence (DNA): TGCGCCAGCTCTCGGGGGGCCTTGAACACTGAAGCTTTCTTT. Amino acid sequence: CASSRGALNTEAFF.

This clone was counted a few times. The chain links TRBV5-4 to TRBJ1-1; D might be TRBD1 (5 bases). The ends were cut back, 0 bases at V and 2 bases at J, with 8 bases in the middle. The CDR3 runs 14 residues. From germline, CDR1 is SGHNT and CDR2 YYREEE (reference sequence). The DNA for the CDR3 is TGTGCCAGCAGCTTGGAACAGGTTAACACTGAAGCTTTCTTT. As protein: CASSLEQVNTEAFF.